Listed below are T cell receptor beta chains from one sample, sequenced in a study of T-cell memory formation after mild COVID-19. One entry per CDR3 protein, called by TCRdb with MiXCR from the 5' RACE reads. The repertoire holds over 95,000 distinct CDR3 sequences, with 22% as singletons. Sequenced sample: PBMCs or a T cell subset sorted from them (not recorded which). The receptors derive from a man aged 18 to 29 who had mild COVID-19 (a few samples of this study predate the infection). Cell type and time point are not known. CDR3s include the opening cysteine and the closing phenylalanine or tryptophan. The D gene is left open where the match is weak. The size entry is marked missing in some rows and otherwise reads once, few, many or a size class.

DNA: TGCAGCGTTGTGCCCAGGGGGCTAGGAGATACGCAGTATTTT
CDR3: CSVVPRGLGDTQYF
V: TRBV29-1
J: TRBJ2-3
D: TRBD1
size: few

DNA: TGCGCCAGCAGCCAAGACGGGAATCAGCCCCAGCATTTT
CDR3: CASSQDGNQPQHF
V: TRBV4-1
J: TRBJ1-5
D: -
size: -

DNA: TGTGCCAGCACAGTTGCCGCCGGGACAGGGAACACCGGGGAGCTGTTTTTT
CDR3: CASTVAAGTGNTGELFF
V: TRBV7-6
J: TRBJ2-2
D: TRBD1
size: -

DNA: TGTGCCAGCAGTTACGAGGGACTAGCGGTGGATACGCAGTATTTT
CDR3: CASSYEGLAVDTQYF
V: TRBV6-2/TRBV6-3
J: TRBJ2-3
D: TRBD2
size: -

DNA: TGTGCCAGCAGCGGACTAGCGGGGGAGGTAGATACGCAGTATTTT
CDR3: CASSGLAGEVDTQYF
V: TRBV9
J: TRBJ2-3
D: TRBD2
size: -

DNA: TGTGCCAGCAGCTTCCATCCCGCCGAAGAGACCCAGTACTTC
CDR3: CASSFHPAEETQYF
V: TRBV7-9
J: TRBJ2-5
D: -
size: -

DNA: TGTGCCAGCAGTTTTAACCCGAGCTCCTACGAGCAGTACTTC
CDR3: CASSFNPSSYEQYF
V: TRBV12-3/TRBV12-4
J: TRBJ2-7
D: -
size: few

DNA: TGTGCCAGCATCCCGGGTCCCTTGGCAGGGGGCGTTCAGCCCCAGCATTTT
CDR3: CASIPGPLAGGVQPQHF
V: TRBV6-2/TRBV6-3
J: TRBJ1-5
D: TRBD1
size: few

DNA: TGCGCCAGCAGCCAAGTTGCGGGGGCTTCAGATACGCAGTATTTT
CDR3: CASSQVAGASDTQYF
V: TRBV4-3
J: TRBJ2-3
D: -
size: few

DNA: TGTGCCAGCAGCCCTAGCGGGGGGTTCGACAATGAGCAGTTCTTC
CDR3: CASSPSGGFDNEQFF
V: TRBV7-3
J: TRBJ2-1
D: TRBD2
size: -

DNA: TGTGCCAGCACCATCCACTTGAAAGGGACTAGCGGGGGATATACGCAGTATTTT
CDR3: CASTIHLKGTSGGYTQYF
V: TRBV11-2
J: TRBJ2-3
D: TRBD2
size: -

DNA: TGTGCCAGCAGCTGGAGACCGGGGGCCGGGGAGCTGTTTTTT
CDR3: CASSWRPGAGELFF
V: TRBV7-6
J: TRBJ2-2
D: -
size: -

DNA: TGTGCTCGTGGAGAGGGGGCGAGCTACGAGCAGTACTTC
CDR3: CARGEGASYEQYF
V: TRBV30
J: TRBJ2-7
D: TRBD1
size: few

DNA: TGTGCCAGCAGTTACCCCGGACCAATTTCACCCCTCCACTTT
CDR3: CASSYPGPISPLHF
V: TRBV6-2/TRBV6-3
J: TRBJ1-6
D: -
size: once

DNA: TGTGCCAGCAGCCCACTAGCGGGGGTTGGTAATGAGCAGTTCTTC
CDR3: CASSPLAGVGNEQFF
V: TRBV7-3
J: TRBJ2-1
D: TRBD2
size: -

DNA: TGCGCCAGCAGCACTACGGGCTCTGGGGCCAACGTCCTGACTTTC
CDR3: CASSTTGSGANVLTF
V: TRBV5-1
J: TRBJ2-6
D: -
size: -

DNA: TGCAGTGCTCGATACAGGGTGGGGTACACCTTC
CDR3: CSARYRVGYTF
V: TRBV20-1
J: TRBJ1-2
D: -
size: few

DNA: TGTGCCAGCAGTTTACCCAGGGTTCTTGCCTACAATGAGCAGTTCTTC
CDR3: CASSLPRVLAYNEQFF
V: TRBV12-3/TRBV12-4
J: TRBJ2-1
D: -
size: -

DNA: TGCGCCAGCAGCCCCGGCGGTCTCCATCAGCCCCAGCATTTT
CDR3: CASSPGGLHQPQHF
V: TRBV5-1
J: TRBJ1-5
D: -
size: -

DNA: TGTGCCAGCAGTCCCTTAGGGGGGGGCTCTGGAAACACCATATATTTT
CDR3: CASSPLGGGSGNTIYF
V: TRBV27
J: TRBJ1-3
D: -
size: few

DNA: TGTGCCAGCAGCCCGCGGGACAAGGGGTACGTCCTGACTTTC
CDR3: CASSPRDKGYVLTF
V: TRBV14
J: TRBJ2-6
D: -
size: few

DNA: TGTGCCAGCAGCCGATCACTAGCGGAAGTCGGGGAGCTGTTTTTT
CDR3: CASSRSLAEVGELFF
V: TRBV7-2
J: TRBJ2-2
D: TRBD2
size: few

DNA: TGTGCCAGCAGCTTCGGGGTTTTTCACACTGAAGCTTTCTTT
CDR3: CASSFGVFHTEAFF
V: TRBV11-2
J: TRBJ1-1
D: -
size: few

DNA: TGTGCCAGCAGGGGGGTTGAGCAGTACTTC
CDR3: CASRGVEQYF
V: TRBV6-5
J: TRBJ2-7
D: -
size: -

DNA: TGTGCCAGCAGTTTTCGGGGGGCCTACAATGAGCAGTTCTTC
CDR3: CASSFRGAYNEQFF
V: TRBV12-3/TRBV12-4
J: TRBJ2-1
D: TRBD2
size: -

DNA: TGTGCCAGCAGCGGACACTTGACAGGAAAAGAGACCCAGTACTTC
CDR3: CASSGHLTGKETQYF
V: TRBV9
J: TRBJ2-5
D: -
size: -

DNA: TGTGCCAGCAGTGGCTCCTACGAGCAGTACTTC
CDR3: CASSGSYEQYF
V: TRBV6-1
J: TRBJ2-7
D: -
size: few

DNA: TGTGCCAGCAGCCAAGAAAGGGGTTCGTATGGCTACACCTTC
CDR3: CASSQERGSYGYTF
V: TRBV4-2
J: TRBJ1-2
D: -
size: -

DNA: TGTGCCAGCAGCCAACCGGGACAGGGTTCGGTGGGGGATGAGCAGTTCTTC
CDR3: CASSQPGQGSVGDEQFF
V: TRBV16
J: TRBJ2-1
D: TRBD1
size: -

DNA: TGCGCCAGCAGCCAAGACAGGGGAGAATACTACGAGCAGTACTTC
CDR3: CASSQDRGEYYEQYF
V: TRBV4-1
J: TRBJ2-7
D: -
size: -

DNA: TGCGCCAGCAGCTTGGCGTGGCCCTTCGGGCAAGAGACCCAGTACTTC
CDR3: CASSLAWPFGQETQYF
V: TRBV5-1
J: TRBJ2-5
D: -
size: once

DNA: TGTGCCAGCAGCTTAGCGGTGGGGTACCAAGAGACCCAGTACTTC
CDR3: CASSLAVGYQETQYF
V: TRBV7-8
J: TRBJ2-5
D: -
size: -

DNA: TGTGCCAGCAGTTACGCTGGGGGGGCGAACACTGAAGCTTTCTTT
CDR3: CASSYAGGANTEAFF
V: TRBV6-2/TRBV6-3
J: TRBJ1-1
D: -
size: few

DNA: TGTGCCAGCAGCTTAGGTCAGGGCACTACAGATACGCAGTATTTT
CDR3: CASSLGQGTTDTQYF
V: TRBV7-3
J: TRBJ2-3
D: -
size: few

DNA: TGTGCCAGCAGCGACTGGACTAGCGGGGGGGCAAAAGATGAGCAGTTCTTC
CDR3: CASSDWTSGGAKDEQFF
V: TRBV11-2
J: TRBJ2-1
D: TRBD2
size: -

DNA: TGTGCCAGCAGCTCCTTGACTGTGGGAAACACCGGGGAGCTGTTTTTT
CDR3: CASSSLTVGNTGELFF
V: TRBV7-9
J: TRBJ2-2
D: -
size: few

DNA: TGCAGTGCAGAGGACGGGGCCGGAGATACGCAGTATTTT
CDR3: CSAEDGAGDTQYF
V: TRBV20-1
J: TRBJ2-3
D: -
size: many

DNA: TGTGCCAGCAGCGTAGCGAGACTAGCGGGAGAAGATACGCAGTATTTT
CDR3: CASSVARLAGEDTQYF
V: TRBV9
J: TRBJ2-3
D: TRBD2
size: many

DNA: TGTGCCAGCAGTAGCGGGGGGGCCATAGATACGCAGTATTTT
CDR3: CASSSGGAIDTQYF
V: TRBV6-5
J: TRBJ2-3
D: TRBD2
size: -

DNA: TGCGCCAGCAGCCAAGATGCGACAGGTCTGATCTATGGCTACACCTTC
CDR3: CASSQDATGLIYGYTF
V: TRBV4-3
J: TRBJ1-2
D: -
size: -

DNA: TGCAGCGTTGAAGGAGATGAGGGGACCAGCTCCTACGAGCAGTACTTC
CDR3: CSVEGDEGTSSYEQYF
V: TRBV29-1
J: TRBJ2-7
D: -
size: few

DNA: TGTGCCAGCAGCGCCTACAGGGATCAAGATACGCAGTATTTT
CDR3: CASSAYRDQDTQYF
V: TRBV9
J: TRBJ2-3
D: -
size: -

DNA: TGTGCCAGCAGTTCTCCGGGACAGGGGATGGAGACCCAGTACTTC
CDR3: CASSSPGQGMETQYF
V: TRBV12-3/TRBV12-4
J: TRBJ2-5
D: TRBD1
size: few

DNA: TGTGCCAGCTCTCCGGGACAGGGGGCGTCGACCTACGAGCAGTACTTC
CDR3: CASSPGQGASTYEQYF
V: TRBV2
J: TRBJ2-7
D: TRBD1
size: -

DNA: TGCGCCAGCGGCGTTAGCGGGGGGCCGGGCACCGGGGAGCTGTTTTTT
CDR3: CASGVSGGPGTGELFF
V: TRBV4-1
J: TRBJ2-2
D: TRBD2
size: -

DNA: TGTGCCAGTAGTATAGATCCAGCGGGGGGCACAGATACGCAGTATTTT
CDR3: CASSIDPAGGTDTQYF
V: TRBV19
J: TRBJ2-3
D: TRBD2
size: -

DNA: TGTGCCAGCAGCTCTCACGGTGCTAGCTATGAGCAGTTCTTC
CDR3: CASSSHGASYEQFF
V: TRBV9
J: TRBJ2-1
D: -
size: -

DNA: TGTGCCAGCAGCGTCCGGGACAGGGGGCGCGGCTACCTCGCTTTCTTT
CDR3: CASSVRDRGRGYLAFF
V: TRBV13
J: TRBJ1-1
D: TRBD1
size: -

DNA: TGCAGCGTTTTTACAGGGGCCTATGGCTACACCTTC
CDR3: CSVFTGAYGYTF
V: TRBV29-1
J: TRBJ1-2
D: TRBD1
size: once

DNA: TGTGCCAGCAGCTACCGGCAGGACAGGAGCACCGGGGAGCTGTTTTTT
CDR3: CASSYRQDRSTGELFF
V: TRBV7-6
J: TRBJ2-2
D: TRBD1
size: few